This TCR beta chain was observed in a study of T-cell reconstitution after alpha-beta-depleted transplantation in children. Study-wide results and limits: After transplant, high TCRbeta diversity at day 60 in some patients arose from surviving recipient T cells and thymic progenitors. Reportedly, only several hundred clones from non-depleted graft cells drove alpha-beta T-cell counts at about two months. It was newly produced T cells that mostly accounted for T-cell counts and diversity one year after transplant.

The count of this clonotype is one. Its antigen remains unidentified. Preparation of the TCRbeta library used unique molecular identifiers. TCRdb analysed the PCR reads with MiXCR anew, one entry per CDR3 protein. There are about 980,000 distinct CDR3 sequences in the sample; roughly 31% occur only once, and more than 25% lies in the top ten. The sequence derives from a boy in the first two years of life who had a stem cell transplant for SCID, so the T cells may come from the graft donor. The specimen was PBMCs, mostly from graft donor cells, collected 360 days after TCRalphabeta/CD19-depleted stem cell transplant.

The CDR3 protein is CASSPWTLLDTQYF. The CDR3, as DNA: TGTGCCAGCAGCCCCTGGACACTGCTCGATACGCAGTATTTT. This chain links TRBV7-2 with TRBJ2-3; D is possibly TRBD1 (5 bases). Per germline, CDR1 SGHTA and CDR2 FQGNSA. The CDR3 is 14 amino acids. Trimming took 5 bases from V and 6 from J, leaving 15 bases between them.